The clone carrying this T cell receptor (beta chain) was seen repeatedly, ten times or more. Its cognate antigen is unknown. Amplification of the TCR beta CDR3 regions used RNA transcripts (as template). The first-round RT-PCR employed HTBI primers together with the Qiagen OneStep RT-PCR kit. A multiplex PCR was then performed as the second round. TCRdb reprocessed the multiplex PCR reads with MiXCR, giving one entry per CDR3 protein. Among 450,000 to 600,000 distinct CDR3 sequences listed, roughly 39% were seen once. Diagnoses were established from clinical symptoms, serum thyroxine, TRAb, thyroid ultrasound and orbital computed tomography. The data were taken from a study of Graves' ophthalmopathy and Graves' hyperthyroidism. Study-level background: Stable hyperthyroidism meant no ophthalmopathy within 18 months of follow-up.

Broader study findings: Sensitivity of around 86% and specificity of nearly 82% were achieved when a 13-signature model separated ophthalmopathy from stable hyperthyroidism.

The sequencing sample was made of peripheral blood or thyroid tissue (not recorded which). This TCR came from an adult man with Graves' hyperthyroidism.

The CDR3 DNA is TGTGCCAGCAGCTCCGCCCTGAGGGCCTCCTATGGCTACACCTTC. It translates to CASSSALRASYGYTF. The chain is built from TRBV7-2 and TRBJ1-2; D unresolved. The germline V gene has CDR1 SGHTA and CDR2 FQGNSA. The V end was cut by 4 bases, the J end by 4 bases, with 16 bases between. The CDR3 consists of 15 residues.